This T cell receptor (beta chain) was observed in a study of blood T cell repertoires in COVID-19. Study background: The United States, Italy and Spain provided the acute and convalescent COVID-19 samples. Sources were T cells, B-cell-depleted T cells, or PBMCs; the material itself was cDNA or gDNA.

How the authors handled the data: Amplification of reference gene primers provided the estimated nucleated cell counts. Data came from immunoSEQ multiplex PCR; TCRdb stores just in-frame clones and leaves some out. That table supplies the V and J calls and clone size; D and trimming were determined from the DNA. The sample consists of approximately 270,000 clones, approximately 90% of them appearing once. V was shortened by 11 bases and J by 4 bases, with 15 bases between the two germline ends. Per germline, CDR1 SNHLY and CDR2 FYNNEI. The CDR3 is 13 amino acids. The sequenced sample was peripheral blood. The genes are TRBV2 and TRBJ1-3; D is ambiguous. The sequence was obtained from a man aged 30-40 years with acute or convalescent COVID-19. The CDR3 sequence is CAVDRVRGNTIYF. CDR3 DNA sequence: TGTGCCGTAGACCGGGTCCGCGGAAACACCATATATTTT.